This T cell receptor beta chain was found in a study of prognosis after radiotherapy for stage I lung cancer. On the study more broadly: Non-small cell lung cancer patients were all deemed medically inoperable. Patients received 3 to 5 SBRT fractions with a biologically effective dose of at least 100 Gy. Findings of the study overall: The median unique TCR clone count dropped from about 9,200 to 6,500 after stereotactic body radiation therapy. Lower Shannon entropy values were found after stereotactic body radiation therapy in patients who developed distant metastases.

From germline, CDR1 is KGHDR and CDR2 SFDVKD. The V segment lost 3 bases and the J segment 2 bases; nucleotides outside the gene matches: 16. This CDR3 has 21 residues. This clonotype has only one observation. The antigen is undetermined. By two-round multiplex PCR, the TCR beta CDR3 was amplified from genomic DNA. Round-one PCR had primers specific to each TRBV and TRBJ gene. TCRdb independently ran MiXCR on the multiplex PCR reads; one entry per CDR3 protein. The sample has about 21,000 distinct CDR3 sequences; roughly 41% are singletons. Source: PBMCs, taken before or after stereotactic body radiation therapy (not recorded which). The chain uses TRBV24-1 and TRBJ2-3, with TRBD2 matching 13 bases. This clonotype was sampled from a donor aged 50 or older with non-small cell lung cancer. This CDR3 is CATSDLGLAGVLAPITDTQYF. In DNA form, the CDR3 reads TGTGCCACCAGTGATCTAGGACTAGCGGGAGTCCTTGCCCCTATCACAGATACGCAGTATTTT.